This entry features one T cell receptor beta chain sequence. The antigen is unknown. CDR1 and CDR2 (germline): KGHSH, LQKENI. V was trimmed by 3 bases and J by 4 bases, leaving 13 bases between them. This CDR3 has 15 residues. The data originate from a study of T-cell reconstitution after alpha-beta-depleted transplantation in children. Preparation of the TCRbeta library involved a method that used unique molecular identifiers. TCRdb re-derived calls from the PCR reads in MiXCR, one entry per CDR3 protein. The sample includes roughly 670,000 distinct CDR3 sequences, 13% of them seen just once. General study results and limits: Some patients showed high day-60 TCRbeta diversity, which derived from surviving recipient T cells and thymic progenitors.

The sequence came from a girl aged 2-9 years with congenital amegakaryocytic thrombocytopenia, due to receive a stem cell transplant. This chain links TRBV18 with TRBJ2-1; tentative D call: TRBD2 (5 bases). The material sequenced was PBMCs, taken before TCRalphabeta/CD19-depleted stem cell transplant. This CDR3 is CASSPPVERYNEQFF. As DNA, the CDR3 is TGTGCCAGCTCACCGCCAGTAGAGCGGTACAATGAGCAGTTCTTC.